These T cell receptor beta chains were read from a single sample in a study of blood T cell repertoires in COVID-19. The protocol was immunoSEQ multiplex PCR, while the TCRdb copy is restricted to in-frame clones and leaves out a portion. In the table there are fewer than 90,000 clones, roughly 88% of which are singletons. Sequenced material: peripheral blood. The receptors were gathered from a man under 40 with acute or convalescent COVID-19. CDR3s leave out the opening cysteine and the closing phenylalanine or tryptophan. The order of the fields is J gene, CDR3 length, clone size, V gene, CDR3 protein. The size of a clone is reported for some rows only, either as once, few or many, or as a class for expanded clones.

j_gene: TRBJ2-1
len: 14
abundance: once
v_gene: TRBV6-5
CDR3aa: ASSSRRTSGRNEQF

j_gene: TRBJ2-5
len: 16
abundance: .
v_gene: TRBV5-4
CDR3aa: ASSLPYRGPHGKETQY

j_gene: TRBJ1-5
len: 12
abundance: .
v_gene: TRBV18
CDR3aa: ASSPSGLNQPQH

j_gene: TRBJ2-5
len: 11
abundance: .
v_gene: TRBV18
CDR3aa: ASSPAGQETQY

j_gene: TRBJ1-2
len: 13
abundance: .
v_gene: TRBV5-4
CDR3aa: ASSFGSQTVYGYT

j_gene: TRBJ1-6
len: 12
abundance: once
v_gene: TRBV5-6
CDR3aa: ASSLDSRNSPLH

j_gene: TRBJ2-7
len: 10
abundance: .
v_gene: TRBV29-1
CDR3aa: SVEDSTSEQY

j_gene: TRBJ2-2
len: 13
abundance: .
v_gene: TRBV19
CDR3aa: ASTPGGGRAGELF

j_gene: TRBJ1-5
len: 11
abundance: .
v_gene: TRBV5-4
CDR3aa: ASSLNGYQPQH

j_gene: TRBJ2-5
len: 16
abundance: .
v_gene: TRBV4-3
CDR3aa: ASSQVPAGSPLQETQY

j_gene: TRBJ1-2
len: 13
abundance: .
v_gene: TRBV28
CDR3aa: ASSPPGPPRYGYT

j_gene: TRBJ2-7
len: 12
abundance: .
v_gene: TRBV7-8
CDR3aa: ASSLRQGVYEQY

j_gene: TRBJ2-1
len: 12
abundance: once
v_gene: TRBV3-1/TRBV3-2
CDR3aa: ASSLAGARNEQF

j_gene: TRBJ2-1
len: 14
abundance: .
v_gene: TRBV27
CDR3aa: ASSLLTSGRYNEQF

j_gene: TRBJ1-4
len: 12
abundance: .
v_gene: TRBV5-1
CDR3aa: ASSLGQGAEKLF

j_gene: TRBJ2-5
len: 14
abundance: .
v_gene: TRBV11-2
CDR3aa: ASSWTSGSIRETQY

j_gene: TRBJ1-2
len: 13
abundance: .
v_gene: TRBV5-6
CDR3aa: ASSFWDRGSYGYT

j_gene: TRBJ2-3
len: 14
abundance: .
v_gene: TRBV6-4
CDR3aa: ASSDTAGGMTDTQY

j_gene: TRBJ2-7
len: 11
abundance: .
v_gene: TRBV12-3/TRBV12-4
CDR3aa: ASSLAGAREQY

j_gene: TRBJ2-3
len: 14
abundance: .
v_gene: TRBV3-1/TRBV3-2
CDR3aa: ASSQAQRLGTDTQY

j_gene: TRBJ1-3
len: 13
abundance: .
v_gene: TRBV28
CDR3aa: ASSLTVFSGNTIY

j_gene: TRBJ2-3
len: 12
abundance: .
v_gene: TRBV4-2
CDR3aa: ASSQEYSTDTQY

j_gene: TRBJ2-2
len: 13
abundance: .
v_gene: TRBV9
CDR3aa: ASSELTSDAGELF

j_gene: TRBJ2-1
len: 13
abundance: .
v_gene: TRBV27
CDR3aa: ASSFNGRRSVEQF

j_gene: TRBJ1-6
len: 14
abundance: .
v_gene: TRBV6-6
CDR3aa: ASRTTGGGPDSPLH

j_gene: TRBJ1-1
len: 12
abundance: .
v_gene: TRBV6-5
CDR3aa: ASSETGVATEAF

j_gene: TRBJ1-1
len: 13
abundance: .
v_gene: TRBV6-2/TRBV6-3
CDR3aa: ASSYLGGADTEAF

j_gene: TRBJ2-5
len: 10
abundance: .
v_gene: TRBV2
CDR3aa: ASRGGGETQY

j_gene: TRBJ1-6
len: 13
abundance: .
v_gene: TRBV7-9
CDR3aa: ASSLQGNYNSPLH

j_gene: TRBJ2-7
len: 10
abundance: .
v_gene: TRBV30
CDR3aa: AWWRDSYEQY

j_gene: TRBJ2-1
len: 13
abundance: .
v_gene: TRBV5-1
CDR3aa: ASTSRPGTVDEQF

j_gene: TRBJ1-6
len: 11
abundance: once
v_gene: TRBV30
CDR3aa: AWSAAEDSPLH

j_gene: TRBJ2-5
len: 15
abundance: .
v_gene: TRBV3-1/TRBV3-2
CDR3aa: ASSQAAAGGQQETQY

j_gene: TRBJ1-6
len: 10
abundance: .
v_gene: TRBV30
CDR3aa: AWTGGNSPLH

j_gene: TRBJ2-1
len: 13
abundance: .
v_gene: TRBV6-4
CDR3aa: ASSEETSGYNEQF

j_gene: TRBJ2-3
len: 12
abundance: .
v_gene: TRBV2
CDR3aa: ASSEASSTDTQY

j_gene: TRBJ2-3
len: 13
abundance: .
v_gene: TRBV6-4
CDR3aa: ASSDSAGSTDTQY

j_gene: TRBJ2-5
len: 11
abundance: .
v_gene: TRBV6-2/TRBV6-3
CDR3aa: ASSRREQETQY

j_gene: TRBJ2-7
len: 13
abundance: .
v_gene: TRBV28
CDR3aa: ASRPTGGQSYEQY

j_gene: TRBJ1-2
len: 10
abundance: .
v_gene: TRBV6-5
CDR3aa: ASSYSGLGYT

j_gene: TRBJ2-2
len: 15
abundance: few
v_gene: TRBV24-1
CDR3aa: ATSDWGTGMNTGELF

j_gene: TRBJ1-4
len: 14
abundance: .
v_gene: TRBV4-1
CDR3aa: ASSQIGADQHEKLF